This TCR beta chain derives from a study of identical twins. Findings of the study overall: Clonotypes of the beta chain that were abundant in cord blood carried fewer insertions (memory repertoires showed none). The same donors were not followed; conclusions instead depended on cross-sectional statistical analysis.

V was pared by 3 bases and J by 9 bases, with 10 bases of the junction left unmatched. The germline gives CDR1 KGHDR, CDR2 SFDVKD. This CDR3 is 16 amino acids long. This clonotype was observed at least ten times. Its target is not known. Template switching supplied a universal primer site; unique molecular identifiers were carried on the cDNA. MiXCR, applied by TCRdb to the 5' RACE reads, yields one record per CDR3 protein. The table has 500,000 to 700,000 distinct CDR3 sequences, just over 7% seen once. The data also belong to a second study, concerning yellow fever vaccine responses in identical twins.

Sequenced material: PBMCs. This clonotype originated in a woman aged 18-29 years in good health. The chain links TRBV24-1 to TRBJ2-1; 10 bases are shared with TRBD1. Here the CDR3 reads CATSDPGQGRNSEQFF. CDR3 bases: TGTGCCACCAGTGATCCGGGACAGGGGCGGAATAGTGAGCAGTTCTTC.